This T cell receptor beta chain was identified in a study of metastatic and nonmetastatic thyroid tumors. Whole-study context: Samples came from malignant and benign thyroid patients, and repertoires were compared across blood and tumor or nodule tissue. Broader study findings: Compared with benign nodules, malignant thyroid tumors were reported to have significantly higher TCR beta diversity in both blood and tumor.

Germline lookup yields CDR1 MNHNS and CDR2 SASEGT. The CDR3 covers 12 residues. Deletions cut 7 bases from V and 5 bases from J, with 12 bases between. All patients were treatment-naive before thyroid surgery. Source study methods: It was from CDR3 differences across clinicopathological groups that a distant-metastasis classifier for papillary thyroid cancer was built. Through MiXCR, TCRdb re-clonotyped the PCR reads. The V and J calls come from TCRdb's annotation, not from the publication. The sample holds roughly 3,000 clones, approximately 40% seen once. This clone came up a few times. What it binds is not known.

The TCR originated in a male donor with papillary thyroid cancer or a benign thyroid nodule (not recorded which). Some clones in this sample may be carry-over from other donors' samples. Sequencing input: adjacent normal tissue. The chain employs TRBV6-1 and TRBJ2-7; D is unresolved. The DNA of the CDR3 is TGTGCCAGCACCAACCGGCTCCACGAGCAGTACTTC. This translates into CASTNRLHEQYF.